A selection of T cell receptor beta chains follows, all from one sample in a study of blood T cell repertoires in COVID-19. This table comes from immunoSEQ multiplex PCR, and its TCRdb copy is limited to in-frame clones, with some not included. This sample yields 150,000 or so clones, of which 70% to 90% are seen a single time; 0.55% to 0.6% belongs to the top ten. What was sequenced was peripheral blood. The receptors were gathered from a man aged 55 to 70 with COVID-19, enrolled during active disease. Both conserved end residues are part of each CDR3. Size is stated for part of the rows, as once, few or many counts, or as a class when the clone is expanded.

j_call clone_size v_call cdr3_aa
TRBJ2-3 - TRBV5-1 CASSLRPSGGPSTDTQYF
TRBJ2-5 once TRBV19 CASSRDRGETQYF
TRBJ2-3 once TRBV12-3/TRBV12-4 CATSEGTDTQYF
TRBJ2-5 - TRBV3-1/TRBV3-2 CASSQRTFGGETQYF
TRBJ1-2 - TRBV18 CASSPLAGTGTNYGYTF
TRBJ2-1 - TRBV15 CATSRDILGSYNEQFF
TRBJ1-6 - TRBV9 CASSIRTGANSPLHF
TRBJ1-1 few TRBV6-2/TRBV6-3 CASSYGGGTEAFF
TRBJ1-5 - TRBV6-5 CASSPDRRRNQPQHF
TRBJ2-5 - TRBV7-7 CASSRTGLAGQETQYF
TRBJ1-2 - TRBV19 CASSVAQGTNYGYTF
TRBJ2-5 - TRBV5-1 CASSLELAGFETQYF
TRBJ2-1 - TRBV4-3 CASSPYGTGSSYNEQFF
TRBJ1-1 - TRBV18 CASSSRQGASSGTEAFF
TRBJ2-7 once TRBV5-1 CASSRRQGTYEQYF
TRBJ2-5 - TRBV24-1 CATSDFQGGGVQETQYF
TRBJ2-2 - TRBV6-4 CASSGQGSGELFF
TRBJ1-2 - TRBV15 CATSREQGGYGYTF
TRBJ2-3 - TRBV7-2 CASSQGLAGDKYF
TRBJ1-2 - TRBV4-3 CASSQGGGDYGYTF
TRBJ1-3 - TRBV24-1 CATSDSGQGFSGNTIYF
TRBJ1-5 once TRBV10-2 CASTGTGNQPQHF
TRBJ1-5 - TRBV7-8 CASSAAQGQPQHF
TRBJ1-2 - TRBV12-3/TRBV12-4 CASSFVGADYTF
TRBJ1-2 - TRBV28 CASSLDSYGYTF
TRBJ2-2 once TRBV24-1 CATSGPSGTGTGELFF
TRBJ1-2 - TRBV6-5 CASSYRGQGRYGYTF
TRBJ2-1 - TRBV19 CASNIDGRYNEQFF
TRBJ2-7 - TRBV3-1/TRBV3-2 CASSQGGEQYF
TRBJ1-1 - TRBV7-8 CASSNRGQNTEAFF
TRBJ1-5 once TRBV30 CAWSKGQEERGISNQPQHF
TRBJ1-2 - TRBV18 CASSPQGALGYTF
TRBJ2-2 - TRBV9 CASSVATNTGELFF
TRBJ1-1 - TRBV18 CASSPRGTGKGTEAFF
TRBJ1-2 - TRBV24-1 CATSDGTGIFGGYTF
TRBJ1-6 - TRBV30 CAWTLGGNSPLHF
TRBJ2-7 - TRBV4-1 CASSQAPQGMYEQYF
TRBJ1-1 - TRBV5-1 CASSLGMLQGALREAFF
TRBJ1-2 - TRBV7-9 CASSSGSQGGYTF
TRBJ1-1 - TRBV19 CASSPRGGVEAFF
TRBJ2-1 - TRBV18 CASSPTPLAGFTSSYNEQFF
TRBJ2-4 - TRBV6-2/TRBV6-3 CASSWSGTGGSIQYF
TRBJ2-2 - TRBV20-1 CSASQRGGRGTGELFF
TRBJ1-5 - TRBV5-4 CASSADRGNQPQHF
TRBJ1-6 - TRBV4-1 CASSQQVGQANSPLHF
TRBJ1-2 - TRBV7-9 CASSFPIAYGYTF
TRBJ2-7 - TRBV4-2 CASSQGAGRDVYEQYF
TRBJ1-1 - TRBV19 CASSQGTSTMRAFF
TRBJ2-1 many TRBV5-6 CASSGLEQFF
TRBJ2-1 - TRBV6-5 CASSKDRRGYNEQFF
TRBJ2-3 - TRBV24-1 CATSDPDSASTDTQYF
TRBJ1-2 - TRBV19 CASSPRQGDGYTF
TRBJ1-1 - TRBV4-1 CASSQGRTVTEAFF
TRBJ1-6 - TRBV11-3 CASSYSGYNSPLHF
TRBJ2-7 - TRBV10-1 CASSEMRFYEQYF
TRBJ2-7 few TRBV19 CASSPSGRGLLTYEQYF
TRBJ2-5 - TRBV6-5 CASSYSSGETQYF
TRBJ2-5 - TRBV5-1 CASSPTPTRAGETQYF
TRBJ2-5 - TRBV7-7 CASSRAARGWQETQYF